This TCR beta chain was captured in a study of T-cell reconstitution after alpha-beta-depleted transplantation in children. Trimming removed 2 bases from V and 3 bases from J, with 10 bases in between. CDR1 and CDR2 (germline): DFQATT, SNEGSKA (reference sequence). This CDR3 has 13 amino acids. Notes on the study in general: It was surviving recipient T cells and thymic progenitors that gave some patients high TCRbeta diversity at day 60.

As for this clonotype: No antigen is known for it.

A TCRbeta library incorporating unique molecular identifiers was prepared. TCRdb re-derived calls from the PCR reads in MiXCR, one entry per CDR3 protein. The repertoire holds a few hundred thousand distinct CDR3 sequences, 25% to 30% seen once, with 30% to 40% in the top ten. The gene calls are TRBV20-1 and TRBJ1-1, with D hard to call. The specimen comprised PBMCs, sampled before TCRalphabeta/CD19-depleted stem cell transplant. This clonotype was sampled from a boy younger than two with Wiskott-Aldrich syndrome, due to receive a stem cell transplant. The CDR3 loop is CSARNRPDTEAFF. CDR3 bases: TGCAGTGCTAGAAATCGACCAGACACTGAAGCTTTCTTT.